The 32 T cell receptor beta chains listed next were all sequenced from one sample in a study of neoadjuvant anti-PD-1 for oral cavity cancer. The method was immunoSEQ multiplex PCR; TCRdb's version includes in-frame clones alone and lacks a portion of them. This table holds 70,000 to 95,000 clones, more than 80% found once. The starting material was PBMCs, obtained before nivolumab (anti-PD-1) treatment. These receptors all come from a person between 40 and 85 years old with oral cavity squamous cell carcinoma.

The genes are TRBV7-6 and TRBJ2-3, with TRBD2 matching 13 bases. Trimming cost V 5 bases and J 4 bases; bases outside gene matches: 3. The CDR3 length is 15 residues. CDR1 and CDR2 from the germline V gene are SGHVS and FNYEAQ. This CDR3 reads CASSPLAGGSDTQYF. The CDR3 coding sequence is TGTGCCAGCAGCCCACTAGCGGGAGGGTCAGATACGCAGTATTTT.

This chain links TRBV2 with TRBJ1-1; no firm D call. Between the trimmed V and J ends, which lost 1 base and 5 bases, there was a span of 11 bases. CDR1 is SNHLY and CDR2 is FYNNEI in the germline V gene. The CDR3 has 14 residues. The CDR3 DNA is TGTGCCAGCAGTGAAGTGATGACGGTTACTGAAGCTTTCTTT. Translated, it gives CASSEVMTVTEAFF.

The rearrangement joins TRBV7-8 to TRBJ2-2, with 7 positions matching TRBD1. V dropped 6 bases and J dropped 0; count of bases not matched to a gene: 4. The CDR3 loop spans 15 amino acids. From germline, CDR1 is SGHVS and CDR2 FQNEAQ. The CDR3 reads CASRSQGANTGELFF. CDR3 in DNA: TGTGCCAGCAGATCGCAGGGGGCGAACACCGGGGAGCTGTTTTTT.

This clone was detected once. V is TRBV5-6 and J is TRBJ1-3, with D unresolved. Germline CDR1 and CDR2: SGHDT and YYEEEE. CDR3 length: 14 amino acids. V was trimmed by 0 bases and J by 4 bases, leaving 8 bases between them. The chain's CDR3 is CASSLGKAGNTIYF. The CDR3 DNA reads TGTGCCAGCAGCTTGGGGAAGGCCGGAAACACCATATATTTT.

V is TRBV6-5 and J is TRBJ2-5; 7 bases match TRBD2. V was clipped by 10 bases and J by 4 bases; unmatched bases: 6. Per germline, CDR1 MNHEY and CDR2 SVGAGI. This CDR3 is 12 amino acids long. The CDR3: CATGRGGETQYF. As DNA, the CDR3 is TGTGCCACAGGGAGGGGTGGAGAGACCCAGTACTTC.

The chain couples TRBV27 to TRBJ1-2; D is uncertain. Per the germline V gene, CDR1 is MNHEY and CDR2 is SMNVEV (reference sequence). The CDR3 is 15 residues long. V lost 8 bases to trimming and J lost 1 base, with 17 bases between them. CDR3 residues: CASVERAGLNYGYTF. In DNA form, the CDR3 reads TGTGCCAGCGTCGAACGGGCCGGGCTTAACTATGGCTACACCTTC.

The chain uses TRBV19 and TRBJ1-1; 8 nucleotides agree with TRBD1. With V trimmed by 5 bases and J by 7 bases, 9 bases remained unmatched. Germline V gives CDR1 LNHDA, CDR2 SQIVND (reference sequence). The CDR3 has 14 amino acids. The CDR3 sequence: CASSSQGARGEAFF. The CDR3 coding sequence is TGTGCCAGTAGTTCTCAGGGGGCGCGCGGTGAAGCTTTCTTT.

The CDR3 region has the DNA TGTGCCATCAGTGCCCCACAGGGCCCCGCAGGGCAGTTCTTC. Protein sequence: CAISAPQGPAGQFF. V usage is TRBV10-3 and J usage is TRBJ2-1; D is perhaps TRBD1 (6 bases). The germline V gene encodes CDR1 ENHRY and CDR2 SYGVKD. The CDR3 spans 14 residues. V was trimmed by 4 bases and J by 12 bases, leaving 19 bases between them.

A few counts support this clone. The genes are TRBV6-6 and TRBJ1-1; D is undetermined. The CDR3 loop spans 11 amino acids. The germline V gene has CDR1 MNHNY and CDR2 SVGAGI (reference sequence). V dropped 7 bases and J dropped 5 bases, with 8 bases sitting between them. CDR3 sequence (DNA): TGTGCCAGCATAGTTGGTACTGAAGCTTTCTTT. The encoded protein is CASIVGTEAFF.

The chain uses TRBV6-5 and TRBJ2-7, with 7 nucleotides matching TRBD1. From germline, CDR1 is MNHEY and CDR2 SVGAGI. The CDR3 spans 14 residues. Unmatched junction bases numbered 8, after V lost 4 bases and J lost 5 bases. CDR3: CASSSVQGMHEQYF. The CDR3 bases are TGTGCCAGCAGTTCGGTACAGGGGATGCACGAGCAGTACTTC.

The rearrangement uses TRBV5-6 and TRBJ1-1, with 7 bases that match TRBD1. The CDR3 loop spans 15 amino acids. V shed 5 bases, J shed 0 bases, and the junction held 7 bases outside the gene matches. Germline values: CDR1 SGHDT, CDR2 YYEEEE. The CDR3 sequence is CASRQQGPMNTEAFF. In DNA form, the CDR3 reads TGTGCCAGCAGACAACAGGGGCCCATGAACACTGAAGCTTTCTTT. The full variable domain, completed using reference TRBV5-6 and TRBJ1-1, is DAGVTQSPTHLIKTRGQQVTLRCSPKSGHDTVSWYQQALGQGPQFIFQYYEEEERQRGNFPDRFSGHQFPNYSSELNVNALLLGDSALYLCASRQQGPMNTEAFFGQGTRLTVV.

This clone has just one count. J is TRBJ1-1 and V is TRBV5-3; D might be TRBD1 (5 bases). TRBV5-3 is given ORF status, its function remaining uncertain. The V gene lost 1 base and the J gene lost 4 bases, with 14 bases spanning the gap. The CDR3 covers 15 residues. This CDR3 is CARSLSPPGTTEAFF. The CDR3 DNA is TGTGCCAGAAGCTTGTCCCCCCCGGGGACCACTGAAGCTTTCTTT.

The chain joins TRBV7-3 to TRBJ2-7; D possibly matches TRBD1 or TRBD2 (5 bases each). This CDR3 is 13 amino acids long. Trimming removed 3 bases at V and 2 bases at J, with 8 bases between. CDR1 and CDR2 from the germline V gene are SGHTA and FQGTGA. Here the CDR3 DNA reads TGTGCCAGCAGCTTGGGGGTCGCCTACGAGCAGTACTTC. It codes for CASSLGVAYEQYF.

J is TRBJ2-5 and V is TRBV7-6; 9 bases are a match to TRBD1. Per the germline V gene, CDR1 is SGHVS and CDR2 is FNYEAQ. With 4 bases clipped from V and 1 base from J, the junction kept 1 base outside the gene matches. The CDR3 covers 14 residues. CDR3 amino acids: CASSWTGAQETQYF. The CDR3 region has the DNA TGTGCCAGCAGCTGGACAGGGGCCCAAGAGACCCAGTACTTC.

The chain employs TRBV10-3 and TRBJ2-5, with 7 bases lining up with TRBD2. J was trimmed by 2 bases and V by 6 bases; bases with no gene match: 9. Germline-derived CDR1 and CDR2 are ENHRY and SYGVKD. The CDR3 has 15 amino acids. The DNA of the CDR3 is TGTGCCATCAGCGAAACCCTAGCGGCTCAAGAGACCCAGTACTTC. It is translated as CAISETLAAQETQYF.

Only a few counts were recorded for this clone. The V and J genes are TRBV28 and TRBJ1-5, with D possibly matching TRBD1 (6 bases). The CDR3 sequence is 14 residues long. Germline values: CDR1 MDHEN, CDR2 SYDVKM. Deletions cut 6 bases from V and 1 base from J, with 10 bases between. CDR3 amino acids: CASRKQGSNQPQHF. The CDR3 bases are TGTGCCAGCAGGAAACAGGGCAGCAATCAGCCCCAGCATTTT.

J is TRBJ2-7 and V is TRBV10-2; possibly TRBD2 for D (6 bases). The V gene lost 3 bases and the J gene lost 3 bases, with 24 bases spanning the gap. The CDR3 runs 18 residues. Germline-derived CDR1 and CDR2 are WSHSY and SAAADI. Here the CDR3 DNA reads TGCGCCAGCAGTGACCCCGATAGCGGAGGAGCGAATGGCTACGAGCAGTACTTC. Protein: CASSDPDSGGANGYEQYF.

V usage is TRBV5-1 and J usage is TRBJ2-1, with D possibly TRBD2 on 6 matching bases. Germline CDR1 and CDR2: SGHRS and YFSETQ. The V end lost 0 bases, the J end lost 4 bases, and 11 bases lay between the germline ends. This CDR3 spans 15 amino acids. This chain's CDR3 is CASSLGSSAYNEQFF. CDR3 nucleotide sequence: TGCGCCAGCAGCTTGGGGTCTAGCGCATACAATGAGCAGTTCTTC.

This clone was observed a single time. The chain uses TRBV30 and TRBJ2-2; 7 nucleotides line up with TRBD2. The CDR3 is 15 amino acids. In germline, CDR1 is GTSNPN, CDR2 SVGIG (reference sequence). V dropped 3 bases and J dropped 6; count of bases not matched to a gene: 10. For the CDR3, the DNA is TGTGCCTGGAGAGCGGGACTAAGCGAGGCCGGGGAGCTGTTTTTT. Protein sequence: CAWRAGLSEAGELFF.

Details on this clone: Other DNA sequences in the sample encode the same CDR3. V and J are TRBV2 and TRBJ1-2; 9 bases align to TRBD1. Trimming cost V 8 bases and J 5 bases; bases outside gene matches: 3. The CDR3 covers 12 residues. CDR1 and CDR2 from the germline V gene are SNHLY and FYNNEI. CDR3 protein: CASRGQGYGYTF. The DNA for the CDR3 is TGTGCCAGCCGGGGACAGGGTTATGGCTACACCTTC. The complete variable domain, with remaining parts taken from reference TRBV2 and TRBJ1-2, reads EPEVTQTPSHQVTQMGQEVILRCVPISNHLYFYWYRQILGQKVEFLVSFYNNEISEKSEIFDDQFSVERPDGSNFTLKIRSTKLEDSAMYFCASRGQGYGYTFGSGTRLTVV.

The chain couples TRBV7-3 to TRBJ2-5; 9 nucleotides line up with TRBD1. The CDR3 spans 15 residues. In germline, CDR1 is SGHTA, CDR2 FQGTGA. V lost 5 bases to trimming and J lost 5 bases; unmatched junction nucleotides: 9. The chain's CDR3 is CASSLGGQGTETQYF. Here the CDR3 DNA reads TGTGCCAGCAGCCTCGGGGGACAGGGAACCGAGACCCAGTACTTC.

The V gene is TRBV5-4, the J gene TRBJ2-5; TRBD2 agrees at 11 bases. Unmatched junction bases numbered 4, after V lost 0 bases and J lost 3 bases. The CDR3 runs to 16 residues. Per germline, CDR1 SGHNT and CDR2 YYREEE (reference sequence). The CDR3 DNA reads as TGTGCCAGCAGCTTGGAAGCGGGACTAGCGGAAGAGACCCAGTACTTC. This translates into CASSLEAGLAEETQYF.

In nucleotides, the CDR3 is TGTGCCAGCAGCCTACAGGACGAGCAGTACTTC. Translation gives CASSLQDEQYF. This sequence joins TRBV7-9 and TRBJ2-7; the D gene is possibly TRBD1 (5 bases). The germline CDR1 and CDR2 sequences are SEHNR and FQNEAQ (reference sequence). This CDR3 region has 11 residues. The ends were cut back, 5 bases at V and 5 bases at J, with 7 bases in the middle.

This clone was counted a few times. The rearrangement links TRBV5-1 to TRBJ1-2, with TRBD1 as a possible D gene (6 bases). Trimming removed 0 bases at V and 4 bases at J, with 10 bases between. Germline values: CDR1 SGHRS, CDR2 YFSETQ. The CDR3 loop spans 14 amino acids. The CDR3: CASSLEQGSYGYTF. The CDR3, as DNA: TGCGCCAGCAGCTTGGAGCAGGGGTCCTATGGCTACACCTTC. The complete variable domain, with remaining parts taken from reference TRBV5-1 and TRBJ1-2, reads KAGVTQTPRYLIKTRGQQVTLSCSPISGHRSVSWYQQTPGQGLQFLFEYFSETQRNKGNFPGRFSGRQFSNSRSEMNVSTLELGDSALYLCASSLEQGSYGYTFGSGTRLTVV.

CDR3: CAWSFGTGVKQYF. The CDR3 DNA reads TGTGCCTGGAGTTTTGGGACAGGGGTTAAGCAGTACTTC. The chain couples TRBV30 to TRBJ2-7; 10 nucleotides align to TRBD1. There are 13 residues in the CDR3. Germline V gene sequence: CDR1 GTSNPN, CDR2 SVGIG (reference sequence). The V and J ends lost 2 bases and 8 bases, in that order; junction bases with no gene match: 6.

The chain links TRBV2 to TRBJ2-7, with D possibly matching TRBD1 (5 bases). Trimming cost V 6 bases and J 3 bases, with 15 bases left between them. In germline, CDR1 is SNHLY, CDR2 FYNNEI. The length of the CDR3 is 14 residues. This chain's CDR3 is CASRLQVNLYEQYF. CDR3 bases: TGTGCCAGCAGACTACAGGTTAATCTCTACGAGCAGTACTTC.

This chain's CDR3 is CASSEALGNEQYF. The CDR3 DNA reads TGTGCCAGCAGTGAAGCGCTAGGCAACGAGCAGTACTTC. The V and J genes are TRBV2 and TRBJ2-7; D gene uncertain. This CDR3 spans 13 amino acids. Deletions cut 0 bases from V and 5 bases from J, with 8 bases between. CDR1 is SNHLY, CDR2 FYNNEI, per germline. The whole variable domain, remainder taken from reference TRBV2 and TRBJ2-7, is EPEVTQTPSHQVTQMGQEVILRCVPISNHLYFYWYRQILGQKVEFLVSFYNNEISEKSEIFDDQFSVERPDGSNFTLKIRSTKLEDSAMYFCASSEALGNEQYFGPGTRLTVT.

V is TRBV2 and J is TRBJ2-7; tentatively, D is TRBD1 (5 bases). The germline V gene has CDR1 SNHLY and CDR2 FYNNEI. The CDR3 totals 13 residues. Trimming pared 5 bases from V and 3 bases from J, leaving 11 bases between. The CDR3 DNA sequence: TGTGCCAGCAGTATGACAGTAAACTACGAGCAGTACTTC. Amino acid sequence: CASSMTVNYEQYF.

The rearrangement uses TRBV11-3 and TRBJ2-7; TRBD1 aligns across 11 bases. This CDR3 is 16 amino acids long. V lost 2 bases, J lost 7 bases, and 10 bases stayed unmatched. Looked up from germline, CDR1 is SGHNT and CDR2 is YENEEA. The CDR3 loop is CASSLIPGQGANEQYF. The CDR3 region has the DNA TGTGCCAGCAGCTTAATACCCGGACAGGGGGCGAATGAGCAGTACTTC.

The genes are TRBV28 and TRBJ1-2, with D maybe TRBD1 (6 bases). Germline loops: CDR1 MDHEN, CDR2 SYDVKM. The CDR3 has 12 residues. V lost 3 bases and J lost 4, with 6 bases in between. CDR3 sequence reads: CASSLDSYGYTF. The CDR3 region has the DNA TGTGCCAGCAGTTTGGACAGCTATGGCTACACCTTC.

This clone occurred once. This rearrangement joins TRBV5-1 to TRBJ2-7; 9 nucleotides match TRBD1. CDR1 SGHRS and CDR2 YFSETQ come from the germline V gene. The CDR3 consists of 15 residues. The V segment lost 3 bases and the J segment 2 bases; nucleotides outside the gene matches: 6. This CDR3 is CASSSSGTGTYEQYF. The CDR3 nucleotides are TGCGCCAGCAGCTCCTCCGGGACAGGGACCTACGAGCAGTACTTC.

This chain uses TRBV4-1 with TRBJ2-3; D may be TRBD1 (6 bases). Trimming pared 3 bases from V and 3 bases from J, leaving 13 bases between. Germline CDR1 reads MGHRA; CDR2 reads YSYEKL. This CDR3 region has 15 residues. CDR3 sequence (DNA): TGCGCCAGCAGCCAGAAGGACAGAAGAACAGATACGCAGTATTTT. Its protein product is CASSQKDRRTDTQYF.